Shown below are 13 T cell receptor beta chains from a single sample sequenced in a study of T cell changes during pregnancy in multiple sclerosis. Assay: immunoSEQ multiplex PCR; the TCRdb copy retains only in-frame clones and omits some. Altogether under 40,000 clones are present, 90% being singletons, with the ten largest covering 5% to 5.5%. The specimen comprised peripheral blood, sampled in the third trimester of pregnancy. All receptors come from a female donor in good health, enrolled as a control in a pregnancy study.

V and J are TRBV5-1 and TRBJ2-2; 8 bases align to TRBD2. This CDR3 is 16 amino acids long. Germline CDR1 is SGHRS and CDR2 is YFSETQ. Trimming cost V 4 bases and J 5 bases; bases outside gene matches: 10. The CDR3 spells CASSGGLGKGTGELFF. CDR3 DNA: TGCGCCAGCAGCGGGGGACTAGGGAAAGGGACCGGGGAGCTGTTTTTT.

The V call is TRBV6-6, the J call TRBJ1-2; D perhaps matches TRBD1 (6 bases). Trimming took off 2 bases at V and 6 bases at J, with 7 bases between the two ends. Germline CDR1 MNHNY, CDR2 SVGAGI (reference sequence). The CDR3 sequence is 12 residues long. CDR3 region: CASSYEGDGYTF. In nucleotides, the CDR3 is TGTGCCAGCAGTTACGAGGGGGATGGCTACACCTTC.

The chain links TRBV10-3 to TRBJ2-3; possibly TRBD1 for D (5 bases). This CDR3 contains 13 residues. V was pared by 11 bases and J by 0 bases, with 12 bases between. Germline V gives CDR1 ENHRY, CDR2 SYGVKD. CDR3 protein: CAAQGQSTDTQYF. The CDR3 DNA follows: TGTGCCGCTCAAGGACAAAGCACAGATACGCAGTATTTT.

J is TRBJ1-2 and V is TRBV27; 7 bases fit TRBD1. Germline CDR1 MNHEY, CDR2 SMNVEV (reference sequence). V shed 5 bases and J 5 bases; nucleotides not matched to a gene: 11. This CDR3 is built from 15 residues. This chain's CDR3 is CASSGYTGTEYGYTF. CDR3 coding DNA: TGTGCCAGCAGTGGATATACCGGGACAGAATATGGCTACACCTTC.

The chain recombines TRBV7-8 with TRBJ2-1, with 11 positions matching TRBD2. This CDR3 has 16 residues. The V and J ends lost 0 bases and 11 bases, in that order; junction bases with no gene match: 9. Germline V gene data show CDR1 as SGHVS and CDR2 as FQNEAQ. CDR3 coding DNA: TGTGCCAGCAGCTTAGCGGGGGGACTAGCGGAGCGGCAGCAGTTCTTC. Translation: CASSLAGGLAERQQFF.

Turning to this clone: One junction end disagrees with the germline gene, perhaps due to a read error. The J gene is TRBJ1-2, the V gene TRBV5-4; D ambiguous. Germline V gives CDR1 SGHNT, CDR2 YYREEE (reference sequence). This CDR3 is built from 14 residues. The CDR3 loop reads CASSSILALGGWIF. The CDR3 DNA reads TGTGCCAGCAGCTCCATCTTAGCCTTAGGAGGGTGGATCTTC. Combining the CDR3 with reference TRBV5-4 and TRBJ1-2 gives the whole variable domain ETGVTQSPTHLIKTRGQQVTLRCSSQSGHNTVSWYQQALGQGPQFIFQYYREEENGRGNFPPRFSGLQFPNYSSELNVNALELDDSALYLCASSSILALGGWIFGSGTRLTVV.

The gene calls are TRBV30 and TRBJ2-5; a possible D gene is TRBD2 (7 bases). Germline values: CDR1 GTSNPN, CDR2 SVGIG (reference sequence). The CDR3 spans 15 residues. Trimming cost V 3 bases and J 5 bases, with 19 bases left between them. This chain's CDR3 is CAWRGGQAVGETQYF. The CDR3, as DNA: TGTGCCTGGAGGGGGGGGCAGGCGGTCGGGGAGACCCAGTACTTC.

V is TRBV19 and J is TRBJ1-6; D perhaps matches TRBD1 (5 bases). The V gene lost 0 bases and the J gene lost 7 bases, with 13 bases spanning the gap. The CDR3 contains 16 residues. Looked up from germline, CDR1 is LNHDA and CDR2 is SQIVND (reference sequence). CDR3 DNA sequence: TGTGCCAGTAGTATAGATCGGGAGACAGACAATTCACCCCTCCACTTT. Its translation is CASSIDRETDNSPLHF.

DNA for the CDR3: TGTGCCAGCAGCTCCCCCCAGCGGGAGGGCCGTTGGGAGCAGTTCTTC. This sequence encodes CASSSPQREGRWEQFF. The gene calls are TRBV7-9 and TRBJ2-1; 10 nucleotides line up with TRBD2. J lost 10 bases, V lost 4 bases, and 13 bases had no gene match. CDR3 length: 16 residues. The V gene's germline CDR1 is SEHNR and CDR2 FQNEAQ (reference sequence). The full variable domain, with the rest looked up from reference TRBV7-9 and TRBJ2-1, is DTGVSQNPRHKITKRGQNVTFRCDPISEHNRLYWYRQTLGQGPEFLTYFQNEAQLEKSRLLSDRFSAERPKGSFSTLEIQRTEQGDSAMYLCASSSPQREGRWEQFFGPGTRLTVL.

The V and J genes are TRBV28 and TRBJ2-5; D perhaps matches TRBD2 (6 bases). The germline gives CDR1 MDHEN, CDR2 SYDVKM. This CDR3 contains 14 residues. V was pared by 6 bases and J by 1 base, with 12 bases between. CDR3 DNA sequence: TGTGCCAGCAGCCATCAGGGAGGCCAAGAGACCCAGTACTTC. Translating it yields CASSHQGGQETQYF.

The J gene is TRBJ1-6, the V gene TRBV19; 9 bases line up with TRBD1. After removal of 5 bases from V and 9 bases from J, the junction contained 14 bases not matched to a gene. CDR1 and CDR2 from the germline V gene are LNHDA and SQIVND (reference sequence). The CDR3 totals 17 residues. The CDR3 here is CASSLLRPGQGGSPLHF. CDR3 DNA: TGTGCCAGTAGTCTCCTCCGGCCGGGACAGGGAGGTTCACCCCTCCACTTT.

The chain is built from TRBV9 and TRBJ2-2, with a weak D call TRBD2 (5 bases). The V and J ends lost 4 bases and 1 base respectively, with 14 bases between them. CDR1 and CDR2 (germline): SGDLS, YYNGEE. The CDR3 is 16 amino acids. This CDR3 is CASSPRERLNTGELFF. DNA of the CDR3: TGTGCCAGCAGCCCTCGTGAGCGGCTGAACACCGGGGAGCTGTTTTTT.

This rearrangement joins TRBV2 to TRBJ2-7; the D is unclear. The germline V gene has CDR1 SNHLY and CDR2 FYNNEI. V dropped 2 bases and J dropped 3 bases, with 2 bases sitting between them. This CDR3 has 11 amino acids. CDR3 bases: TGTGCCAGCAGTGAACACTACGAGCAGTACTTC. Translated: CASSEHYEQYF.